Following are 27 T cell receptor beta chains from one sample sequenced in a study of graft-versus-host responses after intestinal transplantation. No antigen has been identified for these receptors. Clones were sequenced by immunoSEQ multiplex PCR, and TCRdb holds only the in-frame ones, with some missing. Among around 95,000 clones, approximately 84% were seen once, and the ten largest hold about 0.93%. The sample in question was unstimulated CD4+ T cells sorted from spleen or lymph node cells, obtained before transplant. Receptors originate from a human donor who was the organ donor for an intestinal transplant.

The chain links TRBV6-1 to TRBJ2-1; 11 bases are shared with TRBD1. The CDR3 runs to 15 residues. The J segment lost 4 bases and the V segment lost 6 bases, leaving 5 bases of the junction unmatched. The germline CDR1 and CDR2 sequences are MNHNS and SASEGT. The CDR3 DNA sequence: TGTGCCAGCAGGCGGGGACAGGGGGGGTACAATGAGCAGTTCTTC. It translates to CASRRGQGGYNEQFF.

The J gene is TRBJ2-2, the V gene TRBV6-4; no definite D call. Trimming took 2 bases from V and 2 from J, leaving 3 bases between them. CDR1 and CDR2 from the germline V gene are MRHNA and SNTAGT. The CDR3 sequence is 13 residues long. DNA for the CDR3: TGTGCCAGCAGTGACAAAAACACCGGGGAGCTGTTTTTT. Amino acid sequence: CASSDKNTGELFF.

CDR3 residues: CASSALQGPGKLFF. The CDR3 nucleotides read TGTGCCAGCAGCGCGTTACAGGGGCCTGGAAAACTGTTTTTT. The chain employs TRBV9 and TRBJ1-4, with 7 bases identical to TRBD1. Germline V CDR1 and CDR2: SGDLS, YYNGEE. The junction had 9 bases not matched to a gene; V was cut back by 3 bases and J by 10 bases. This CDR3 spans 14 amino acids.

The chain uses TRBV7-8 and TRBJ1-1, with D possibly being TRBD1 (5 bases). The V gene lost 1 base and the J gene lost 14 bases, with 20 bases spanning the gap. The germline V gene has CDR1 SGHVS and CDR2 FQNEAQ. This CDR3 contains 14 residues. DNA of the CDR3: TGTGCCAGCAGCTTAGTTGGAGTTTGGGGGGACGGATTCTTT. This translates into CASSLVGVWGDGFF.

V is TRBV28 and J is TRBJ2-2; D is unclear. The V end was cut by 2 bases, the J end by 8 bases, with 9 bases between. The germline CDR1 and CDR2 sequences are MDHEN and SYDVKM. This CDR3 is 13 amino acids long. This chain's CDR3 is CASSLQARGELFF. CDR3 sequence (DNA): TGTGCCAGCAGTTTACAGGCCCGTGGGGAGCTGTTTTTT.

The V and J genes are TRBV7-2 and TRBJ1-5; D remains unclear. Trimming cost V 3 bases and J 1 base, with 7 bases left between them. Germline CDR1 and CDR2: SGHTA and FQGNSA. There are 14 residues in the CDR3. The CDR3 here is CASSFSGSNQPQHF. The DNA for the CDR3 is TGTGCCAGCAGCTTTTCGGGGAGCAATCAGCCCCAGCATTTT.

The CDR3 protein is CASSLTEVKETQYF. The CDR3 DNA sequence: TGTGCCAGCAGCTTAACGGAGGTTAAAGAGACCCAGTACTTC. The chain has TRBV7-9 and TRBJ2-5; the D gene is possibly TRBD2 (5 bases). Trimming pared 2 bases from V and 3 bases from J, leaving 10 bases between. CDR3 length equals 14 residues. Germline-derived CDR1 and CDR2 are SEHNR and FQNEAQ (reference sequence).

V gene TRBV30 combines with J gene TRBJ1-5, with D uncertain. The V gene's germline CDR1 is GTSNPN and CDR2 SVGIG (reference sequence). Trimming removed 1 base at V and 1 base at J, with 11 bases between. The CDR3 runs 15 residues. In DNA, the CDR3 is TGTGCCTGGAGTGCGGACCTCGGGAGCAATCAGCCCCAGCATTTT. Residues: CAWSADLGSNQPQHF.

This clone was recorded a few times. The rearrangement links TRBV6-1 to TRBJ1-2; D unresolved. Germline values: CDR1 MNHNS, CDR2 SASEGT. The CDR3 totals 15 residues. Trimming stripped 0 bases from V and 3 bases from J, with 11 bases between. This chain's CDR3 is CASSEAGRSYYGYTF. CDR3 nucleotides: TGTGCCAGCAGTGAAGCAGGGCGGTCTTACTATGGCTACACCTTC.

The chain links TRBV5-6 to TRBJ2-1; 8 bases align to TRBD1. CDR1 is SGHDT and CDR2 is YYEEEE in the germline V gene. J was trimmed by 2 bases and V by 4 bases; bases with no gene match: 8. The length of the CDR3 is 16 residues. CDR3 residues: CASSLPGQGTYNEQFF. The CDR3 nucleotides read TGTGCCAGCAGCCTTCCAGGACAGGGTACCTACAATGAGCAGTTCTTC.

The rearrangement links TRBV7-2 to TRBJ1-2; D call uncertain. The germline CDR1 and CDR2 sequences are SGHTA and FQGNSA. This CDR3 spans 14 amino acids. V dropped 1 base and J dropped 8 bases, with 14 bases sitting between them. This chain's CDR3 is CASSLEAGGKGYTF. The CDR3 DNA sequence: TGTGCCAGCAGCTTAGAGGCAGGAGGGAAGGGCTACACCTTC. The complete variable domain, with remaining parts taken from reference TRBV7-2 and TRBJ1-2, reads GAGVSQSPSNKVTEKGKDVELRCDPISGHTALYWYRQSLGQGLEFLIYFQGNSAPDKSGLPSDRFSAERTGGSVSTLTIQRTQQEDSAVYLCASSLEAGGKGYTFGSGTRLTVV.

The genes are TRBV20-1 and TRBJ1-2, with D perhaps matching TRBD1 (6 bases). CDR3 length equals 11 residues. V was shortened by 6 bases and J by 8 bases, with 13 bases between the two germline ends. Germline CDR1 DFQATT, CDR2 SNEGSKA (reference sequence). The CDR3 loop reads CSAQGSRGYTF. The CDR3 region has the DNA TGCAGTGCCCAGGGGTCGCGAGGCTACACCTTC.

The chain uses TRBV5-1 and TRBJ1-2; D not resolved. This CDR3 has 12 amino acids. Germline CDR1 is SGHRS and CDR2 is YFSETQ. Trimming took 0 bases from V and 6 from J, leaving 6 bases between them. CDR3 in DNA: TGCGCCAGCAGCTTGGACGGGGATGGCTACACCTTC. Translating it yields CASSLDGDGYTF.

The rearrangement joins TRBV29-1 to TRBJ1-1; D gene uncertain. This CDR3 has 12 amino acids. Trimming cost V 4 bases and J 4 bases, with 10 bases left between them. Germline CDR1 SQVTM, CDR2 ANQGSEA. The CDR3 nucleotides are TGCAGCGTTGTTCTGATGAGCACTGAAGCTTTCTTT. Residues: CSVVLMSTEAFF.

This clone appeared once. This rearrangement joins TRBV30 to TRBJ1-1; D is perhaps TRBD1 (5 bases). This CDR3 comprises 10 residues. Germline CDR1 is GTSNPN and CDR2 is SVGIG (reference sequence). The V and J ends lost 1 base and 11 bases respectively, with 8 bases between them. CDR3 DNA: TGTGCCTGGAGTGGGACATGGGCTTTCTTT. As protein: CAWSGTWAFF.

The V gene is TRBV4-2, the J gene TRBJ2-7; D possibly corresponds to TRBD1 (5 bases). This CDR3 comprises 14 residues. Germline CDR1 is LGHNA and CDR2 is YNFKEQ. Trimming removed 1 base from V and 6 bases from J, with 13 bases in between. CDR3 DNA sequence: TGTGCCAGCAGCCAAGTGGTAGGGGTCGGCGAGCAGTACTTC. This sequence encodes CASSQVVGVGEQYF.

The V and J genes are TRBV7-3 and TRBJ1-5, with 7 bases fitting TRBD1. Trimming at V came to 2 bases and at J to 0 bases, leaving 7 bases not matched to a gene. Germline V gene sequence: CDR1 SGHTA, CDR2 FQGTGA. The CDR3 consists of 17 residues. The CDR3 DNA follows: TGTGCCAGCAGCTTATTGGTGTACAGGGGTAGCAATCAGCCCCAGCATTTT. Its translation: CASSLLVYRGSNQPQHF.

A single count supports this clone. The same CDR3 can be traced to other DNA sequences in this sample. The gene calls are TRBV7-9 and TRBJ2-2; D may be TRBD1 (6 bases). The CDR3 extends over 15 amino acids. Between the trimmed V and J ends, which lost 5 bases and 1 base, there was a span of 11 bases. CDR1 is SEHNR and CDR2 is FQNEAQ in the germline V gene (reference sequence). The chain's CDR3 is CASSPGTLNTGELFF. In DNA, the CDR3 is TGTGCCAGCAGCCCCGGGACACTGAACACCGGGGAGCTGTTTTTT.

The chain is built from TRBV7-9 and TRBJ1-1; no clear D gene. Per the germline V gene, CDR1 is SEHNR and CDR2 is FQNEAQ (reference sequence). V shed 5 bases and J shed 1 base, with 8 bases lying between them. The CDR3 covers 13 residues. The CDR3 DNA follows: TGTGCCAGCAGCCCGAACAGGAACACTGAAGCTTTCTTT. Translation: CASSPNRNTEAFF.

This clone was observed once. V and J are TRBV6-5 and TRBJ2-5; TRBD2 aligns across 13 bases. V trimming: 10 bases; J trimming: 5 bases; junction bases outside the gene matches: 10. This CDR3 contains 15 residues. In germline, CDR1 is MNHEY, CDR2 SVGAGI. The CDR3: CAMHRGTSGAETQYF. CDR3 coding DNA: TGTGCCATGCACAGGGGGACTAGCGGGGCGGAGACCCAGTACTTC.

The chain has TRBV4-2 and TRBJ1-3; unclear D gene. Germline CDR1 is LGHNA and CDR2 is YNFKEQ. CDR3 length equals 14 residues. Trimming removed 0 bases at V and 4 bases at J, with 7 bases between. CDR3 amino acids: CASSQEGHGNTIYF. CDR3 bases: TGTGCCAGCAGCCAAGAAGGGCACGGAAACACCATATATTTT.

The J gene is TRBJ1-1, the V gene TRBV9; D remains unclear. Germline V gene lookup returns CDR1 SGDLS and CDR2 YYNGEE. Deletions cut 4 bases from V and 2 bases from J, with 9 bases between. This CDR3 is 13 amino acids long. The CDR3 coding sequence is TGTGCCAGCAGCTTAGATCTTAACACTGAAGCTTTCTTT. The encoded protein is CASSLDLNTEAFF.

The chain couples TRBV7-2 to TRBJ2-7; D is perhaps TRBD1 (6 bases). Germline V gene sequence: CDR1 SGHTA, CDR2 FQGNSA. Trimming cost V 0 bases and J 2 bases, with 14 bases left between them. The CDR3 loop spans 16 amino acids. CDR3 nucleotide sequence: TGTGCCAGCAGCTTAGCAGCAGGGGCCTCCACCTACGAGCAGTACTTC. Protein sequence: CASSLAAGASTYEQYF.

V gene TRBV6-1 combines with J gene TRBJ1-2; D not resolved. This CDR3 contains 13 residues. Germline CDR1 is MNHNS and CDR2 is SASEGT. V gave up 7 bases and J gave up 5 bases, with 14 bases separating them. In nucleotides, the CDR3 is TGTGCCAGCATAGACCCTCTCCGGTATGGCTACACCTTC. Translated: CASIDPLRYGYTF.

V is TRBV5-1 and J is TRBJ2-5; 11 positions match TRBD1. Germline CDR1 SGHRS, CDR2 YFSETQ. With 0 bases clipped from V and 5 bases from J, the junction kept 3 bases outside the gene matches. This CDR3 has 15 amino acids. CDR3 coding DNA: TGCGCCAGCAGCTTGGTGGACAGGGGGCGGGAGACCCAGTACTTC. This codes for CASSLVDRGRETQYF.

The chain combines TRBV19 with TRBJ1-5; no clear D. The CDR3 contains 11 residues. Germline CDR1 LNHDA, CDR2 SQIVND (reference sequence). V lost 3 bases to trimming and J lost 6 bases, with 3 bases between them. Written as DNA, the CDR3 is TGTGCCAGTAGTATCGGTCAGCCCCAGCATTTT. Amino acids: CASSIGQPQHF.

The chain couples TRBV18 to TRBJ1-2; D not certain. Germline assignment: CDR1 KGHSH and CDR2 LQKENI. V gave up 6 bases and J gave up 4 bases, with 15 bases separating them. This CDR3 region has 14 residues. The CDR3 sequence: CASSYAAQSYGYTF. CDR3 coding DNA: TGTGCCAGCTCGTATGCCGCCCAGTCCTATGGCTACACCTTC.